This T cell receptor (beta chain) originates from a study of identical twins. Of note for this clonotype: Its antigen is not identified.

The germline V gene encodes CDR1 ENHRY and CDR2 SYGVKD. Trimming left V 3 bases short and J 0 bases short, with 8 bases between. This CDR3 comprises 14 residues. Every one of the donors was a healthy Caucasian. TCRdb redid the calling of the 5' RACE reads with MiXCR, one entry per CDR3 protein. Among more than 350,000 distinct CDR3 sequences listed, roughly 9% were seen once. Study-wide points: Twin pairs had excess sharing that was weaker in beta out-of-frame sequences.

The chain is built from TRBV10-3 and TRBJ1-2, with unresolved D. The receptor's source is a woman between 50 and 59 years old in good health. Sequenced material: naive T cells sorted from blood. The CDR3 nucleotides read TGTGCCATCAGTGATTTCGGGTCTAACTATGGCTACACCTTC. This gives the protein CAISDFGSNYGYTF.